The T cell receptor (beta chain) under discussion was sequenced for a study of long-term antiretroviral therapy in people with HIV. Overall study results and limits: There were no data on ART adherence, viral resistance or therapy changes, a gap that limits inferences about post-ART repertoire changes. Diversity measured after ART increased yet remained under transplant donor controls.

In the case of this clone: Its target is unknown.

Samples held about 0.85-10 million cryopreserved PBMC, and DNA extraction followed. Trimming took 2 bases from V and 0 from J, leaving 9 bases between them. CDR3 length equals 15 residues. The germline CDR1 and CDR2 sequences are SGHRS and YFSETQ. Survey-level resolution applied to immunoSEQ assay v3.0. Sequencing had a target that covered 40,000-50,000 T-cell genomes per sample. Here immunoSEQ multiplex PCR was the method, and the copy in TCRdb shows in-frame clones only, minus some. The table lists about 16,000 clones, roughly 75% of them singletons. The genes are TRBV5-1 and TRBJ2-1; D tentatively reads TRBD1 or TRBD2 (5 bases each). This TCR came from a woman aged 45-60 years with HIV. The sample here was unsorted PBMCs, taken 1.5 years before starting antiretroviral therapy. The CDR3, as DNA: TGCGCCAGCAGCTTAGAGAGGGGCTCCTACAATGAGCAGTTCTTC. This sequence encodes CASSLERGSYNEQFF.